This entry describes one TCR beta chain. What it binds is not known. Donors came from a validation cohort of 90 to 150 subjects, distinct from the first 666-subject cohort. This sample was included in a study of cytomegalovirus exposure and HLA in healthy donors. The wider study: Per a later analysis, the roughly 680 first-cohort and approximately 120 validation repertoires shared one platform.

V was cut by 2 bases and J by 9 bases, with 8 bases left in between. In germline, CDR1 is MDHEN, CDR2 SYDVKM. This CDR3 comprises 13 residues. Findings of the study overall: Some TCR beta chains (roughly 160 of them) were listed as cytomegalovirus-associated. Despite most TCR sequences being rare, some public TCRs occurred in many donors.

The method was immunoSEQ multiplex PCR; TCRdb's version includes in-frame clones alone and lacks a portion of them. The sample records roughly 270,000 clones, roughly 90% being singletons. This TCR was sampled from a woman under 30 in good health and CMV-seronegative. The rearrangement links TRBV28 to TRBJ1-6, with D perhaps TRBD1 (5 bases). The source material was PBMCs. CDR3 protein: CASSLSRASPLHF. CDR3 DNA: TGTGCCAGCAGTTTAAGCAGGGCTTCACCCCTCCACTTT. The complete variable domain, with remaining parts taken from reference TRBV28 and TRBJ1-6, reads DVKVTQSSRYLVKRTGEKVFLECVQDMDHENMFWYRQDPGLGLRLIYFSYDVKMKEKGDIPEGYSVSREKKERFSLILESASTNQTSMYLCASSLSRASPLHFGNGTRLTVT.